One and the same sample provided the 23 T cell receptor beta chains below, sequenced in a study of blood T cell repertoires in COVID-19 (dated by TCRdb to 2019 to 2021). The library was produced with the immunoSEQ multiplex PCR assay. TCRdb holds this immuneACCESS table with in-frame rearrangements only. Some clones are missing; in checked studies, unresolved V genes explain under half, and the rest has no known cause. The sample yields 190,000 or so clones; about 87% were counted once. The ten largest make up about 4.1% of the sample. Sequenced: peripheral blood. The receptors originated from a woman in her thirties with acute or convalescent COVID-19.

J is TRBJ2-7 and V is TRBV6-5; perhaps TRBD1 as D (6 bases). Germline V gene sequence: CDR1 MNHEY, CDR2 SVGAGI. V lost 2 bases, J lost 2 bases, and 7 bases lay in between. CDR3 length: 13 amino acids. The DNA for the CDR3 is TGTGCCAGCAGTTACAAGGGGGCCTACGAGCAGTACTTC. Translation: CASSYKGAYEQYF.

The gene calls are TRBV18 and TRBJ2-1; D gene unclear. This CDR3 is built from 15 residues. Germline assignment: CDR1 KGHSH and CDR2 LQKENI. The V end lost 6 bases, the J end lost 0 bases, and 12 bases lay between the germline ends. The CDR3 coding sequence is TGTGCCAGCTCCCCCAACCCGGGCTCCTACAATGAGCAGTTCTTC. Amino acids: CASSPNPGSYNEQFF.

This chain links TRBV5-1 with TRBJ2-7; D is unclear. Germline CDR1 and CDR2: SGHRS and YFSETQ. The CDR3 is made up of 12 amino acids. Trimming removed 4 bases at V and 0 bases at J, with 5 bases between. The CDR3 coding sequence is TGCGCCAGCAGCCCCAACTCCTACGAGCAGTACTTC. Protein product: CASSPNSYEQYF. Combining the CDR3 with reference TRBV5-1 and TRBJ2-7 gives the whole variable domain KAGVTQTPRYLIKTRGQQVTLSCSPISGHRSVSWYQQTPGQGLQFLFEYFSETQRNKGNFPGRFSGRQFSNSRSEMNVSTLELGDSALYLCASSPNSYEQYFGPGTRLTVT.

The V and J genes are TRBV2 and TRBJ2-7; D is possibly TRBD1 (5 bases). The CDR3 extends over 17 amino acids. The V end was cut by 0 bases, the J end by 3 bases, with 18 bases between. Germline CDR1 is SNHLY and CDR2 is FYNNEI. CDR3 in DNA: TGTGCCAGCAGTGAAGCGGCAGGGATCCTATCCGGCTACGAGCAGTACTTC. Protein product: CASSEAAGILSGYEQYF.

The chain carries TRBV7-8 and TRBJ2-7, with 13 bases identical to TRBD2. The trim removed 8 bases at V and 6 bases at J, leaving 4 bases unmatched. The germline CDR1 and CDR2 sequences are SGHVS and FQNEAQ. The CDR3 totals 13 residues. CDR3 sequence reads: CASRGTSGTEQYF. DNA of the CDR3: TGTGCCAGCCGCGGGACTAGCGGGACCGAGCAGTACTTC.

About this clone: Distinct nucleotide sequences in the sample also encode this CDR3. This chain uses TRBV5-1 with TRBJ1-1; 8 nucleotides match TRBD1. The CDR3 is 14 amino acids. J was trimmed by 1 base and V by 4 bases; bases with no gene match: 3. Germline assignment: CDR1 SGHRS and CDR2 YFSETQ. CDR3 in DNA: TGCGCCAGCAGCCCGGACAGGGCGAACACTGAAGCTTTCTTT. It specifies CASSPDRANTEAFF.

V gene TRBV25-1 combines with J gene TRBJ2-2, with D possibly TRBD2 on 5 matching bases. Between the trimmed V and J ends, which lost 1 base and 6 bases, there was a span of 15 bases. The germline CDR1 and CDR2 sequences are MGHDK and SYGVNS. This CDR3 is 16 amino acids long. This CDR3 is CASSESARGLPGELFF. As DNA, the CDR3 is TGTGCCAGCAGTGAATCCGCAAGAGGGCTTCCCGGGGAGCTGTTTTTT.

This chain joins TRBV5-1 and TRBJ2-2; possibly TRBD2 for D (7 bases). Germline-derived CDR1 and CDR2 are SGHRS and YFSETQ. V dropped 6 bases and J dropped 0 bases, with 15 bases sitting between them. The CDR3 is made up of 16 amino acids. The CDR3 is CASIPGGATNTGELFF. Here the CDR3 DNA reads TGCGCCAGCATCCCTGGGGGGGCGACGAACACCGGGGAGCTGTTTTTT.

The V gene is TRBV7-9, the J gene TRBJ2-5; a possible D gene is TRBD2 (6 bases). CDR1 and CDR2 from the germline V gene are SEHNR and FQNEAQ (reference sequence). V dropped 0 bases and J dropped 5 bases, with 10 bases sitting between them. This CDR3 has 14 residues. The CDR3 DNA follows: TGTGCCAGCAGCTTAGCGGGAGGAGGGGAGACCCAGTACTTC. It encodes CASSLAGGGETQYF.

This clone was picked up one time. The chain combines TRBV18 with TRBJ1-5; D possibly corresponds to TRBD1 (5 bases). There are 14 residues in the CDR3. Deletions cut 4 bases from V and 2 bases from J, with 9 bases between. Germline CDR1 KGHSH, CDR2 LQKENI. CDR3 amino acids: CASSQDSGNQPQHF. CDR3 DNA sequence: TGTGCCAGCTCACAAGACAGTGGCAATCAGCCCCAGCATTTT.

The chain combines TRBV6-5 with TRBJ1-1; D not resolved. The CDR3 is 13 amino acids. Germline CDR1 MNHEY, CDR2 SVGAGI. V was clipped by 7 bases and J by 1 base, with 10 bases between them. CDR3 in amino acids: CASNFRENTEAFF. The CDR3 coding sequence is TGTGCCAGCAATTTTCGGGAGAACACTGAAGCTTTCTTT.

The CDR3 spells CASSARDFYNEQFF. The CDR3 nucleotides are TGTGCCAGCAGTGCCCGGGACTTCTACAATGAGCAGTTCTTC. This rearrangement joins TRBV25-1 to TRBJ2-1; possibly TRBD2 for D (6 bases). Trimming cost V 4 bases and J 3 bases, with 10 bases left between them. Germline-derived CDR1 and CDR2 are MGHDK and SYGVNS. This CDR3 region has 14 residues.

In nucleotides, the CDR3 is TGTGCCAGCTGGTCCTATCCTCTAAATGAGCAGTTCTTC. Its translation is CASWSYPLNEQFF. The chain joins TRBV11-2 to TRBJ2-1; no firm D call. The length of the CDR3 is 13 residues. In germline, CDR1 is SGHAT, CDR2 FQNNGV. V gave up 8 bases and J gave up 7 bases, with 15 bases separating them.

This clone was observed a single time. The rearrangement uses TRBV5-1 and TRBJ2-2, with TRBD1 identical over 9 bases. Trimming removed 8 bases from V and 5 bases from J; junction bases left unmatched: 4. The CDR3 totals 13 residues. Germline V gives CDR1 SGHRS, CDR2 YFSETQ. CDR3 in DNA: TGCGCCAGTGGACAGGGGACGACCGGGGAGCTGTTTTTT. It codes for CASGQGTTGELFF. Combining the CDR3 with reference TRBV5-1 and TRBJ2-2 gives the whole variable domain KAGVTQTPRYLIKTRGQQVTLSCSPISGHRSVSWYQQTPGQGLQFLFEYFSETQRNKGNFPGRFSGRQFSNSRSEMNVSTLELGDSALYLCASGQGTTGELFFGEGSRLTVL.

The CDR3 DNA reads as TGCAGTGCTAGTGAGGGACAGGGCACTCAGCCCCAGCATTTT. Encoded protein: CSASEGQGTQPQHF. The chain uses TRBV20-1 and TRBJ1-5; 9 nucleotides match TRBD1. The J segment lost 6 bases and the V segment lost 3 bases, leaving 6 bases of the junction unmatched. This CDR3 comprises 14 residues. Germline loops: CDR1 DFQATT, CDR2 SNEGSKA (reference sequence).

The chain combines TRBV6-6 with TRBJ1-2; TRBD1 is a possible D gene (5 bases). This CDR3 region has 14 residues. V was pared by 6 bases and J by 0 bases, with 11 bases between. From germline, CDR1 is MNHNY and CDR2 SVGAGI (reference sequence). The CDR3 reads CASSYGATNYGYTF. The CDR3 DNA is TGTGCCAGCAGCTACGGGGCTACTAACTATGGCTACACCTTC.

The chain uses TRBV29-1 and TRBJ2-1; D may be TRBD2 (5 bases). CDR1 and CDR2 (germline): SQVTM, ANQGSEA. The germline V and J ends were trimmed by 6 bases and 4 bases, with 13 bases remaining between them. The CDR3 is 13 amino acids. The CDR3 DNA reads as TGCAGCGTCGAGGAGGACCAGTACAATGAGCAGTTCTTC. This codes for CSVEEDQYNEQFF.

The V call is TRBV29-1, the J call TRBJ2-1; unclear D gene. The CDR3 has 13 amino acids. The germline CDR1 and CDR2 sequences are SQVTM and ANQGSEA. With 4 bases removed from V and 6 bases from J, the gap between germline ends came to 13 bases. The CDR3 region has the DNA TGCAGCGTTGGGTTGGTGCTACGCAATGAGCAGTTCTTC. It codes for CSVGLVLRNEQFF.

This clone has just a few counts. The V gene is TRBV9, the J gene TRBJ2-7; 7 positions agree with TRBD1. J was trimmed by 4 bases and V by 4 bases; bases with no gene match: 17. Germline CDR1 reads SGDLS; CDR2 reads YYNGEE. The CDR3 is 17 residues long. The chain's CDR3 is CASSPGTARVPYYEQYF. CDR3 nucleotides: TGTGCCAGCAGCCCTGGGACAGCCCGGGTCCCCTATTACGAGCAGTACTTC. Using reference TRBV9 and TRBJ2-7 for the parts outside the CDR3, the full variable domain is DSGVTQTPKHLITATGQRVTLRCSPRSGDLSVYWYQQSLDQGLQFLIQYYNGEERAKGNILERFSAQQFPDLHSELNLSSLELGDSALYFCASSPGTARVPYYEQYFGPGTRLTVT.

A single count supports this clone. The V gene is TRBV27, the J gene TRBJ2-7, with 7 bases fitting TRBD1. This CDR3 has 15 residues. The V gene end was trimmed by 10 bases and the J gene end by 0 bases; junction bases not matched to a gene: 12. Germline values: CDR1 MNHEY, CDR2 SMNVEV (reference sequence). The chain's CDR3 is CAIYRNRDSSYEQYF. The CDR3 DNA follows: TGTGCCATTTACAGAAACCGGGACAGCTCCTACGAGCAGTACTTC.

This clone was recorded many times. The V call is TRBV5-1, the J call TRBJ1-6, with D perhaps matching TRBD1 (5 bases). The CDR3 extends over 15 amino acids. Per the germline V gene, CDR1 is SGHRS and CDR2 is YFSETQ. V was cut by 0 bases and J by 5 bases, with 9 bases left in between. Written as DNA, the CDR3 is TGCGCCAGCAGCTTGGAAGGGGTCCATAATTCACCCCTCCACTTT. This gives the protein CASSLEGVHNSPLHF.

This clone has just one count. The chain carries TRBV5-1 and TRBJ2-3, with TRBD2 matching over 7 bases. Trimming removed 4 bases from V and 5 bases from J; junction bases left unmatched: 10. CDR1 and CDR2 (germline): SGHRS, YFSETQ. The length of the CDR3 is 15 residues. The CDR3 region is CASSPRAGEVDTQYF. The CDR3 DNA follows: TGCGCCAGCAGCCCCCGGGCGGGGGAGGTAGATACGCAGTATTTT.

The V and J genes are TRBV21-1 and TRBJ1-5; TRBD1, the table's D call, was not compared with the DNA. TRBV21-1 is reported as a pseudogene. The CDR3 covers 14 residues. The chain's CDR3 is CASTTGTGDQPQHF. The CDR3 nucleotides are TGTGCCTCTACTACCGGGACAGGGGATCAGCCCCAGCATTTT.